A selection of T cell receptor beta chains follows, all from one sample in a study of CD8+ T cells in alopecia areata. TCRdb keeps only in-frame clones here, not all; method: immunoSEQ multiplex PCR. The data hold about 30,000 clones, with around two thirds observed a single time. The sequenced material came from NKG2D-high CD8+ T cells sorted from blood. The receptors stem from a human donor with alopecia areata. Each CDR3 is given with its conserved first and last residue. D genes are given only for firm matches. Where a row states a size, it is once, few, many or the class of an expanded clone; other rows omit it.

>TRBJ2-3|.|.|TRBV6-5
TGTGCCAGCCTCAGCCGGCGGAACACAGATACGCAGTATTTT
CASLSRRNTDTQYF
>TRBJ2-2|.|.|TRBV6-5
TGTGCCAGCAGTTACGGCCCCGGTGACACCGGGGAGCTGTTTTTT
CASSYGPGDTGELFF
>TRBJ2-2|.|TRBD1|TRBV29-1
TGCAGCGTTGGAAATGGGCAGGGGGCCGCCGGGGAGCTGTTTTTT
CSVGNGQGAAGELFF
>TRBJ2-1|.|TRBD2|TRBV4-1
TGCGCCAGCACCCGCATAGCGGGAGCTTTCAATGAGCAGTTCTTC
CASTRIAGAFNEQFF
>TRBJ1-2|.|.|TRBV25-1
TGTGCCAGCAGGGGTTATGGCTACACCTTC
CASRGYGYTF
>TRBJ2-6|.|.|TRBV9
TGTGCCAGCAGCTCGAACCTCAGGCGTGCTGGGGCCAACGTCCTGACTTTC
CASSSNLRRAGANVLTF
>TRBJ2-1|few|.|TRBV14
TGTGCCAGCAGCCAAGATCAGGACAGCGTCGTCTTGGAAAACAATGAGCAGTTCTTC
CASSQDQDSVVLENNEQFF
>TRBJ2-2|few|TRBD1|TRBV4-2
TGTGCCAGCAGCCGCTCCGGGACAGAGAACACCGGGGAGCTGTTTTTT
CASSRSGTENTGELFF
>TRBJ2-7|.|.|TRBV5-1
TGCGCCAGCAGCTTTGTGTTGGGCTACGAGCAGTACTTC
CASSFVLGYEQYF
>TRBJ2-7|few|.|TRBV11-2
TGTGCCAGCAATGGTGGCGGGGTTTCTTACGAGCAGTACTTC
CASNGGGVSYEQYF
>TRBJ2-7|.|.|TRBV6-1
TGTGCCAGCACCGCCTCCGGGGGGCTTTACGAGCAGTACTTC
CASTASGGLYEQYF
>TRBJ2-1|few|TRBD2|TRBV6-1
TGTGCCAGCAGGAGCCTCGGGGGGAATGAGCAGTTCTTC
CASRSLGGNEQFF